This T cell receptor beta chain was documented in a study of cytomegalovirus exposure and HLA in healthy donors. Study summary: Both the approximately 120 validation repertoires and the roughly 620 first-cohort repertoires used the same platform, as reported by a later analysis.

Study results and limitations: Cytomegalovirus association was listed for 150 or so TCR beta chains.

Donors came from a validation cohort of about 110 subjects, distinct from the first 666-subject cohort. Comments on this clone: What it binds is not known.

Profiling relied on immunoSEQ multiplex PCR, and the TCRdb table lists in-frame clones only, not all of them. Here the sample spans 250,000 to 400,000 clones, around 90% being singletons. This TCR was sampled from a man in his thirties or forties in good health and CMV-seronegative. The sequenced sample was PBMCs.

The CDR3 loop is CASSYSRGGSSYEQYF. The DNA for the CDR3 is TGTGCCAGCAGTTACTCAAGGGGCGGTAGCTCCTACGAGCAGTACTTC. This chain connects TRBV6-6 to TRBJ2-7; possible D gene TRBD1, 5 bases. Germline V gives CDR1 MNHNY, CDR2 SVGAGI (reference sequence). The ends were cut back, 0 bases at V and 0 bases at J, with 12 bases in the middle. The CDR3 spans 16 residues.